The clone carrying this TCR beta chain has a count of ten or more. The data were taken from a study of CD8+CD57+ T cells in acquired aplastic anemia. Study context: Reads per healthy sample averaged around 10 million (CD4+) and under 13 million (CD8+).

Germline V gene lookup returns CDR1 MGHRA and CDR2 YSYEKL. This CDR3 is 15 amino acids long. The junction had 6 bases not matched to a gene; V was cut back by 4 bases and J by 1 base. TCR beta VDJ combinations and CDR3 sequences were profiled from genomic DNA. A single record per CDR3 protein comes from TCRdb applying MiXCR to the reads. The table lists 35,000 to 45,000 distinct CDR3 sequences, 65% to 70% of them singletons, with more than 20% in the top ten. The chain couples TRBV4-1 to TRBJ1-1; 7 bases are a match to TRBD1. The receptor was derived from a human donor in good health, serving as a control. Sequencing was performed on sorted CD4+, CD8+, or CD8+CD57+ T cells (not recorded which) from PBMCs. The CDR3 spells CASSLRTGENTEAFF. The CDR3 nucleotides are TGCGCCAGCAGCCTTAGAACAGGGGAGAACACTGAAGCTTTCTTT.